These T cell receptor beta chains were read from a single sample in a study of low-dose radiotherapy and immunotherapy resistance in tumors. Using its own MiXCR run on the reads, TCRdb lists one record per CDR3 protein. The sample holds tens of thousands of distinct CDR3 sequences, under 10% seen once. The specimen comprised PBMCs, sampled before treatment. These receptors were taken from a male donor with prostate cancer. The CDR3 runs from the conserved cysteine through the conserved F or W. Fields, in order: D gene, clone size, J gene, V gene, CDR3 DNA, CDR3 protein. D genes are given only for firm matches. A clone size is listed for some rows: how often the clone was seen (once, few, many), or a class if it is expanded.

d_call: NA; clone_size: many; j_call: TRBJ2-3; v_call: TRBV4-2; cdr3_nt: TGTGCCAGCAGCCAAGCCGGCCGTGCACGGGATACGCAGTATTTT; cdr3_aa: CASSQAGRARDTQYF
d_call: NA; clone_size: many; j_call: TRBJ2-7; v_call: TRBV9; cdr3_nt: TGTGCCAGCAGCACGGGGGGCGGGAGCTCCTACGAGCAGTACTTC; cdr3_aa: CASSTGGGSSYEQYF
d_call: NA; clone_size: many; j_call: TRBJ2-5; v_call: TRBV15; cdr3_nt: TGTGCCACCAGCAGGGGAGGTCAAGAGACCCAGTACTTC; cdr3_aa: CATSRGGQETQYF
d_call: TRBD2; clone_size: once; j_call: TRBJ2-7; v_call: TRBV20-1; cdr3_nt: TGCAGTGTTTTAGCGGGAGTATTCGACGAGCAGTACTTC; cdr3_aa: CSVLAGVFDEQYF
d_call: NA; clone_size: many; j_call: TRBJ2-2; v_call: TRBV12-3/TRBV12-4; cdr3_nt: TGTGCCAGCAGTTGGAACGGGTACACCGGGGAGCTGTTTTTT; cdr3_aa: CASSWNGYTGELFF
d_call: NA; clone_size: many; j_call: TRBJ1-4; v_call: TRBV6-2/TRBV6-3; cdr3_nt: TGTGCCAGCAGCTACACTAATGAAAAACTGTTTTTT; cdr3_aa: CASSYTNEKLFF
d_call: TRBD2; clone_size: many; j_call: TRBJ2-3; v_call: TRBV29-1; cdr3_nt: TGCAGCGTGACAGGACTAGCGGGGGGGACAGATACGCAGTATTTT; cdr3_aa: CSVTGLAGGTDTQYF
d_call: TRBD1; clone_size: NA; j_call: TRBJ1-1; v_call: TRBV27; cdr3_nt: TGTGCCAGCAGTTCTCACAGGGGAAACACTGAAGCTTTCTTT; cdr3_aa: CASSSHRGNTEAFF
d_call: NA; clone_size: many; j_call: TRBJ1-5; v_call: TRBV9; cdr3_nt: TGTGCCAGCAGCGTAGAAGGGTCGGGCGGTCAGCCCCAGCATTTT; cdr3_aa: CASSVEGSGGQPQHF
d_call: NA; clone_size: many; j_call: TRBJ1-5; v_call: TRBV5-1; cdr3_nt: TGCGCCAGCAGCTTGGCCACGGGACGGGGCAATCAGCCCCAGCATTTT; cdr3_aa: CASSLATGRGNQPQHF
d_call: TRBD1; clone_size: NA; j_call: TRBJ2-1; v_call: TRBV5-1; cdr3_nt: TGCGCCAGCAGCCCCGGGACAGGTACCTACGAGCAGTTCTTC; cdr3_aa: CASSPGTGTYEQFF
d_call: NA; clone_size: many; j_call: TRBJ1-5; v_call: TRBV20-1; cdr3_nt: TGCAGTGCTAGGGCGGGTAGTCAGCCCCAGCATTTT; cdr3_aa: CSARAGSQPQHF
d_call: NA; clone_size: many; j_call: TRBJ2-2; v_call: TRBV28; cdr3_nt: TGTGCCAGCAGGGGGACGGTAAACACCGGGGAGCTGTTTTTT; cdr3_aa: CASRGTVNTGELFF
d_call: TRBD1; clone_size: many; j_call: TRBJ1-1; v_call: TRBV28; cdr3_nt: TGTGCCAGCAGTTTTTCCTGGACAGGGATGAGCACTGAAGCTTTCTTT; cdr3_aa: CASSFSWTGMSTEAFF
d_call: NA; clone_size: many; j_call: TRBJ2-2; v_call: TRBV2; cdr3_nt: TGTGCCAGCAGTGAGTTAGCGTCCACCGGGGAGCTGTTTTTT; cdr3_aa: CASSELASTGELFF
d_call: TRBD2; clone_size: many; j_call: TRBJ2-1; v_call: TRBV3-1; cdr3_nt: TGTGCCAGCAGCCAACGAGGGACAAGCGGGAGATTTGATGAGCAGTTCTTC; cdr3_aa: CASSQRGTSGRFDEQFF
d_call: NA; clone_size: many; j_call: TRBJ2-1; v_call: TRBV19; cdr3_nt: TGTGCCAGTAGTATAAGCCTAGTTAGCAATGAGCAGTTCTTC; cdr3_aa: CASSISLVSNEQFF
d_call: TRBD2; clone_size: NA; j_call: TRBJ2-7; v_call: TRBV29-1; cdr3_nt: TGCAGCGTCGGGGTAGCGGGAGGGGGCGAGCAGTACTTC; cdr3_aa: CSVGVAGGGEQYF
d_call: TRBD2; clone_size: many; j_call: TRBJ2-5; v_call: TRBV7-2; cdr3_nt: TGTGCCAGCAGCTCTTTCCCTAGGGAGGGGGAGACCCAGTACTTC; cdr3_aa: CASSSFPREGETQYF
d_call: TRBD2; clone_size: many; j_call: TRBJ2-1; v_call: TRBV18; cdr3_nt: TGTGCCAGCTCAGCCCTCTTGGCGGGAGCTGGCAATGAGCAGTTCTTC; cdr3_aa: CASSALLAGAGNEQFF
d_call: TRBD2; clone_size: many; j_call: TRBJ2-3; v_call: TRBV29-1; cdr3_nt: TGCAGCGTGACTAGCGGTGCTAGCACAGATACGCAGTATTTT; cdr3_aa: CSVTSGASTDTQYF
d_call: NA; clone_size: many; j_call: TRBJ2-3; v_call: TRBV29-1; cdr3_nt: TGCAGCGTTGATCTCGGACGCACAGATACGCAGTATTTT; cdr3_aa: CSVDLGRTDTQYF
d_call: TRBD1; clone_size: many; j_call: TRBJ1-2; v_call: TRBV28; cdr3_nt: TGTGCCAGCAGGTCCGGGACAGGGGAACGGGGCTACACCTTC; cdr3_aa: CASRSGTGERGYTF
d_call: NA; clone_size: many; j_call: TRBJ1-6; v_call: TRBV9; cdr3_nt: TGTGCCAGCAGCCTTGGGAGCACCTTTAATTCACCCCTCCACTTT; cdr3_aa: CASSLGSTFNSPLHF
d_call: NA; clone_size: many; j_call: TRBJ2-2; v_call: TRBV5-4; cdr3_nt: TGTGCCAGCAGCCCAGGGGCCAGCGGGGTAAACACCGGGGAGCTGTTTTTT; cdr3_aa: CASSPGASGVNTGELFF